This T cell receptor beta chain was retrieved from a study of T-cell memory formation after mild COVID-19. Whole-study context: Largely, the TCR clusters proved donor specific.

This clonotype was detected ten times or more. TCRdb passed the 5' RACE reads through MiXCR, listing each CDR3 protein once. The data contain some 40,000 distinct CDR3 sequences, 6.1% of them singletons. Germline loops: CDR1 LGHNA, CDR2 YSLEER. The V end lost 3 bases, the J end lost 2 bases, and 12 bases lay between the germline ends. The CDR3 consists of 15 residues. The sequenced material came from PBMCs or a T cell subset sorted from them (not recorded which). This chain connects TRBV4-3 to TRBJ2-3; a possible D gene is TRBD2 (5 bases). The receptor was derived from an adult who had mild COVID-19 (a few samples of this study predate the infection). Cell type and time point are not known. CDR3 bases: TGCGCCAGCAGCCAGACCGGGATCTACACAGATACGCAGTATTTT. The encoded protein is CASSQTGIYTDTQYF.